This passage covers 4 T cell receptor beta chains from one sample sequenced in a study of blood T cell repertoires in COVID-19. Here immunoSEQ multiplex PCR was the method, and the copy in TCRdb shows in-frame clones only, minus some. This table has 140,000 to 150,000 clones, roughly nine tenths appearing once. The sample consisted of PBMCs or T cells enriched from blood (not recorded which). The receptors derive from a woman between 40 and 55 years old who had been exposed to COVID-19.

This clone was seen only once. The rearrangement uses TRBV5-1 and TRBJ2-3, with TRBD2 matching 12 bases. Germline V lookup: CDR1 SGHRS, CDR2 YFSETQ. The junction had 5 bases not matched to a gene; V was cut back by 3 bases and J by 0 bases. The CDR3 has 17 amino acids. The chain's CDR3 is CASSSRTSGVSTDTQYF. The CDR3 region has the DNA TGCGCCAGCAGCTCTAGGACTAGCGGGGTTAGCACAGATACGCAGTATTTT.

The rearrangement joins TRBV7-9 to TRBJ2-7, with D unresolved. Trimming removed 5 bases at V and 3 bases at J, with 20 bases between. In germline, CDR1 is SEHNR, CDR2 FQNEAQ (reference sequence). The CDR3 is 16 amino acids. This CDR3 is CASSPTGGGLFYEQYF. CDR3 bases: TGTGCCAGCAGCCCTACGGGTGGCGGATTATTCTACGAGCAGTACTTC.

The chain links TRBV12-3 or TRBV12-4 to TRBJ1-5, with 7 bases that match TRBD1. This CDR3 is 13 amino acids long. Trimming removed 3 bases from V and 5 bases from J; junction bases left unmatched: 1. CDR3 nucleotides: TGTGCCAGCAGTTTTGACAGGGATCAGCCCCAGCATTTT. Translating gives CASSFDRDQPQHF.

The chain couples TRBV18 to TRBJ2-3; TRBD2 might be the D (5 bases). In germline, CDR1 is KGHSH, CDR2 LQKENI. Trimming removed 2 bases from V and 1 base from J, with 13 bases in between. This CDR3 is 16 amino acids long. CDR3 protein: CASSPRETSRTDTQYF. The CDR3 DNA is TGTGCCAGCTCACCAAGGGAGACCTCGCGCACAGATACGCAGTATTTT.